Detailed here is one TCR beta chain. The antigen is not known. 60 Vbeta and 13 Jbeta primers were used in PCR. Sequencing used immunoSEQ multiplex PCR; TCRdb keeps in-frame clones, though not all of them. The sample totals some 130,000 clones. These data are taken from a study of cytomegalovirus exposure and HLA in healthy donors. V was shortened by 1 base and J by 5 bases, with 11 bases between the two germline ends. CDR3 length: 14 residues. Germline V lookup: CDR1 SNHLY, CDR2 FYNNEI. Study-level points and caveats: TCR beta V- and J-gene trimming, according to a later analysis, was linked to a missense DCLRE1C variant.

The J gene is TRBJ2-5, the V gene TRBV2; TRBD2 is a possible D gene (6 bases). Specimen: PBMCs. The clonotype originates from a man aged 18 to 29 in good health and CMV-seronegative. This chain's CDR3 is CASSEGGGKETQYF. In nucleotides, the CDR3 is TGTGCCAGCAGTGAAGGCGGAGGGAAGGAGACCCAGTACTTC.